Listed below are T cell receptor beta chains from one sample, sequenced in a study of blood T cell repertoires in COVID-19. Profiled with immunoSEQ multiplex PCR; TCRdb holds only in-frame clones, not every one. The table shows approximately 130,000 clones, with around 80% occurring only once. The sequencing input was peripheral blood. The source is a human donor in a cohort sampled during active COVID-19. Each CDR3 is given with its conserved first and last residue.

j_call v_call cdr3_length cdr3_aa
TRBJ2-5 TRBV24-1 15 CATSDAGTAQETQYF
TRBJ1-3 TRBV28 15 CASSPRTGIGNTIYF
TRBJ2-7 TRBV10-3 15 CAISVGDRVPYEQYF
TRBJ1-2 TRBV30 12 CAWNIANYGYTF
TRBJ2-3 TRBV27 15 CASSHRVSSTDTQYF
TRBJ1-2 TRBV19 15 CASSNPFGQDYGYTF
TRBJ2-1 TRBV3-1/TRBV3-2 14 CASSQDRGVNEQFF
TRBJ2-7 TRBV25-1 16 CASSGGGTGPSYEQYF
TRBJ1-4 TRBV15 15 CATSRDKQGAEKLFF
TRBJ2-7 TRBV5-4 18 CASSPSPSGGTLSYEQYF
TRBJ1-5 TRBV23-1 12 CARPHSFQPQHF
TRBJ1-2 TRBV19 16 CASSTGTRGTNYGYTF
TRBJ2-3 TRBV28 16 CASKKGNGGAKDTQYF
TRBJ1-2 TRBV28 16 CASSLNRRRVGYGYTF
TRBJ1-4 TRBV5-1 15 CASSLWAGKDEKLFF
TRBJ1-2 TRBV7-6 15 CASSLGLGEGYGYTF
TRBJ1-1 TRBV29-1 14 CSVRGERGNAEAFF
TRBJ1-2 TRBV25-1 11 CASNKDRTYTF